The rows below give T cell receptor beta chains drawn from one sample of a study of metastatic and nonmetastatic thyroid tumors. TCRdb reanalyzed the PCR reads with MiXCR. The sample carries 22,000 or so clones, roughly 15% recorded once. Sequencing was carried out using blood. Source of these receptors: a female donor with papillary thyroid cancer or a benign thyroid nodule (not recorded which). Some clones in this sample may be carry-over from other donors' samples. Each CDR3 is given with its conserved first and last residue. D genes are given only for firm matches. Clone size is not always given. Where it is, it says once, few, many or a class for expanded clones.

J | D | V | size | DNA | CDR3
TRBJ1-3 | . | TRBV20-1 | many | TGCAGTGTAAGACCTCCATCTGGAAACACCATATATTTT | CSVRPPSGNTIYF
TRBJ1-1 | . | TRBV12-3/TRBV12-4 | many | TGTGCCAGCAGTCAGTGGGGGGGTGGTGAAGCTTTCTTT | CASSQWGGGEAFF
TRBJ1-5 | . | TRBV11-2 | medium-sized | TGTGCCAGCAGCTTAGATGGGCTAGGGAATCAGCCCCAGCATTTT | CASSLDGLGNQPQHF
TRBJ2-1 | TRBD1 | TRBV7-2 | many | TGTGCCAGCAGCTTATGGGCAGGGGGCGTCTCCTACAATGAGCAGTTCTTC | CASSLWAGGVSYNEQFF
TRBJ2-7 | . | TRBV19 | many | TGTGCCAGTATGGGGGATCGGAACGAGCAGTACTTC | CASMGDRNEQYF
TRBJ2-1 | TRBD1 | TRBV11-1 | many | TGTGCCAGCAGCCCCCGGGACAGATCGAATAATGAGCAGTTCTTC | CASSPRDRSNNEQFF
TRBJ2-5 | . | TRBV6-1 | many | TGTGCCAGCAGTGAATACGGTCACCAGCAAGAGACCCAGTACTTC | CASSEYGHQQETQYF
TRBJ1-4 | . | TRBV4-1 | . | TGCGCCAGCAGCCCATCTCCGGGGGAGGTAGAGGAAAAACTGTTTTTT | CASSPSPGEVEEKLFF
TRBJ1-2 | . | TRBV11-2 | once | TGTGCCAGCAGTTTCGACAGGACCTATGGCTACACCTTC | CASSFDRTYGYTF
TRBJ2-7 | TRBD1 | TRBV29-1 | many | TGCAGCGTTGAGGCCGGACAGGGGGCCGACGAGCAGTACTTC | CSVEAGQGADEQYF
TRBJ2-2 | TRBD2 | TRBV10-3 | many | TGTGCCATCAGTGAAGGACTAGCGGGAACCACCGGGGAGCTGTTTTTT | CAISEGLAGTTGELFF
TRBJ2-7 | TRBD1 | TRBV11-2 | . | TGTGCCAGCAGCACCGGGACAGGGGATACCTACGAGCAGTACTTC | CASSTGTGDTYEQYF
TRBJ1-6 | . | TRBV20-1 | . | TGCAGTGCTAGACAGGGAAATAGCAATTCACCCCTCCACTTT | CSARQGNSNSPLHF
TRBJ2-3 | . | TRBV19 | many | TGTGCCAGTAGCGGGACTAGCACAGATACGCAGTATTTT | CASSGTSTDTQYF
TRBJ2-7 | TRBD1 | TRBV4-1 | . | TGCGCCAGCAGCCAAGAACGGGACAGGGGCTACGAGCAGTACTTC | CASSQERDRGYEQYF
TRBJ1-2 | . | TRBV5-1 | . | TGCGCCAGCAGCTCAGAAGAGGGGGGTAGGCACTATGGCTACACCTTC | CASSSEEGGRHYGYTF
TRBJ2-7 | TRBD2 | TRBV5-1 | . | TGCGCCAGCAGCTACGGGACTAGCGGGAGTGGGGGTCCTAACGAGCAGTACTTC | CASSYGTSGSGGPNEQYF
TRBJ2-1 | TRBD2 | TRBV7-6 | many | TGTGCCAGCAGCTTAAGGGCTAGCGGGACCCACAATGAGCAGTTCTTC | CASSLRASGTHNEQFF
TRBJ1-1 | . | TRBV20-1 | many | TGCAGTGCTCCACGACAGACCACTGAAGCTTTCTTT | CSAPRQTTEAFF
TRBJ2-7 | . | TRBV10-3 | many | TGTGCCATCAGCCCGACTGTATACGAGCAGTACTTC | CAISPTVYEQYF
TRBJ2-7 | . | TRBV30 | many | TGTGCCTGGAGTGCACGGAACTACGAGCAGTACTTC | CAWSARNYEQYF
TRBJ2-2 | . | TRBV3-1 | many | TGTGCCAGCAGCCAAGATCGGGACGTGAACACCGGGGAGCTGTTTTTT | CASSQDRDVNTGELFF
TRBJ2-3 | . | TRBV12-3/TRBV12-4 | many | TGTGCCAGCAGTCCAGCAGCGGGCCAAAACACAGATACGCAGTATTTT | CASSPAAGQNTDTQYF
TRBJ2-1 | TRBD2 | TRBV12-3/TRBV12-4 | . | TGTGCCGGCAGGGACGCCGGGACTATGAGAAGTGAGCAGTTCTTC | CAGRDAGTMRSEQFF
TRBJ2-2 | TRBD2 | TRBV20-1 | many | TGCAGTGCGGCGGCTAGCGGGAGGGCCGGGGAGCTGTTTTTT | CSAAASGRAGELFF
TRBJ2-5 | . | TRBV28 | many | TGTGCCAGCAGTTTCAGAGGGAACTACCAAGAGACCCAGTACTTC | CASSFRGNYQETQYF
TRBJ1-1 | . | TRBV11-2 | many | TGTGCCAGCAGCTTAGAGAGGGTCCGGGCCACTGAAGCTTTCTTT | CASSLERVRATEAFF
TRBJ2-3 | TRBD2 | TRBV28 | many | TGTGCCAGCAGCTCCCCGGGGGGAGGGATAGATACGCAGTATTTT | CASSSPGGGIDTQYF
TRBJ2-1 | TRBD2 | TRBV10-3 | many | TGTGCCATCAGTGAGCGACTAGCGGGACGCCATGAGCAGTTCTTC | CAISERLAGRHEQFF
TRBJ2-7 | . | TRBV11-2 | . | TGTGCCAGCAGCCCCGAGCGGGTCTCCTACGAGCAGTACTTC | CASSPERVSYEQYF
TRBJ2-1 | TRBD2 | TRBV7-3 | many | TGTGCCAGCAGCTACAGCGGGAGGACCTACAATGAGCAGTTCTTC | CASSYSGRTYNEQFF
TRBJ2-2 | . | TRBV6-1 | . | TGTGCCAGCGTGGGACAAATGAACACCGGGGAGCTGTTTTTT | CASVGQMNTGELFF
TRBJ2-3 | TRBD2 | TRBV10-2 | many | TGCGCCAGCAGTGGACTAGCAGAAGGGGAGACAGATACGCAGTATTTT | CASSGLAEGETDTQYF
TRBJ2-5 | TRBD1 | TRBV5-1 | many | TGCGCCAGCAGCTCCGGACAGGGAGAGACCCAGTACTTC | CASSSGQGETQYF
TRBJ2-7 | TRBD2 | TRBV6-5 | . | TGTGCCAGCAGTTACTCATCTGGGACTAGCGGGAACTACGAGCAGCACTTC | CASSYSSGTSGNYEQHF
TRBJ2-1 | . | TRBV5-1 | many | TGCGCCAGCAGCTTTAGCGCCGAGAATGAGCAGTTCTTC | CASSFSAENEQFF
TRBJ2-1 | TRBD2 | TRBV18 | many | TGTGCCAGTGTTAAACAGTTTGCGGGGGGGAATGAGCAGTTCTTC | CASVKQFAGGNEQFF
TRBJ2-2 | TRBD1 | TRBV5-1 | many | TGCGCCAGCAGCTTGGAGGGGGCCCCGAACACCGGGGAGCTGTTTTTT | CASSLEGAPNTGELFF
TRBJ1-2 | TRBD1 | TRBV6-1 | medium-sized | TGTGCCGCGAGGGACAGCCAACCTTATGGCTACACCTTC | CAARDSQPYGYTF
TRBJ1-3 | . | TRBV28 | many | TGTGCCAGCAGTACAGGGCAAGCAAGAAACACCATATATTTT | CASSTGQARNTIYF
TRBJ2-3 | . | TRBV7-6 | . | TGTGCCAGCGCCTCGGGACCGAGCACAGATACGCAGTATTTT | CASASGPSTDTQYF
TRBJ2-2 | . | TRBV27 | many | TGTGCCACCCAGGAGTACACCGGGGAGCTGTTTTTT | CATQEYTGELFF
TRBJ2-7 | . | TRBV27 | medium-sized | TGTGCCAGCAGCCCGGGAACGTACCCCTACGAGCAGTACTTC | CASSPGTYPYEQYF
TRBJ2-3 | . | TRBV12-3/TRBV12-4 | many | TGTGCCAGCAGTTTACGGGGCGGCGGAGCACGAAATACGCAGTATTTT | CASSLRGGGARNTQYF
TRBJ1-5 | . | TRBV19 | many | TGTGCCAGTAGTCCGGGACGGCCCCTCCAGCCCCAGCATTTT | CASSPGRPLQPQHF
TRBJ1-2 | TRBD1 | TRBV6-1 | many | TGTGCCAGCAGCCCACGGGCAGGGGGGTATGGCTACACCTTC | CASSPRAGGYGYTF
TRBJ2-3 | . | TRBV20-1 | . | TGCAGTGCGACTCTAGATGGACGATGGGGGACGCAGTATTTT | CSATLDGRWGTQYF
TRBJ1-1 | . | TRBV28 | . | TGTGCCAGCAGTTTAGAGGGGTTATCGAACACTGAGGCTTTCTTT | CASSLEGLSNTEAFF
TRBJ1-5 | . | TRBV7-2 | many | TGTGCCAGCAGCAGGGGGAGGAGCAATCAGCCCCAGCATTTT | CASSRGRSNQPQHF
TRBJ2-5 | . | TRBV5-1 | many | TGCGCCAGCAGCTCCCGAATTGGGGGCGGTCAAGAGACCCAGTACTTC | CASSSRIGGGQETQYF
TRBJ1-6 | . | TRBV5-1 | . | TGCGCCAGCAGCCCGGTGGGCATCCAAACTAATTCACCCCTCCACTTT | CASSPVGIQTNSPLHF
TRBJ2-1 | TRBD2 | TRBV27 | many | TGTGCCAGCAGGCAACTTCTAGCGGGAAGGAACAATGAGCAGTTCTTT | CASRQLLAGRNNEQFF
TRBJ1-2 | . | TRBV12-3/TRBV12-4 | many | TGTGCCAGCAGCCCTACAGGGCCTAACTATGGCTACACCTTC | CASSPTGPNYGYTF
TRBJ2-6 | . | TRBV7-9 | few | TGTGCCAGCTCCCTCTGGGCCAACGTCCTGACTTTC | CASSLWANVLTF
TRBJ2-1 | TRBD2 | TRBV6-1 | . | TGTGCCAGCAGTGAAGTAGCGGGCTCCTACAATGAGCAGTTCTTC | CASSEVAGSYNEQFF
TRBJ1-3 | TRBD1 | TRBV7-2 | many | TGTGCCAGCAGATCCACAGGGGGTGGAAACACCATATATTTT | CASRSTGGGNTIYF
TRBJ2-7 | TRBD2 | TRBV20-1 | many | TGCAGTGCTAGGGCAGCGGGGGTCGACTACGAGCAGTACTTC | CSARAAGVDYEQYF
TRBJ2-7 | TRBD2 | TRBV11-3 | many | TGTGCCAGCAGCCTAACATCCGGGACTATATCCTACAAGCAGTACTTC | CASSLTSGTISYKQYF
TRBJ2-5 | . | TRBV19 | . | TGTGCCAGTAGTATTTCAGGGGTCGAAGAGACCCAGTACTTC | CASSISGVEETQYF
TRBJ2-3 | . | TRBV6-1 | many | TGTGCCAGCAAGGCGGGGGCGAGCACAGATACGCAGTATTTT | CASKAGASTDTQYF